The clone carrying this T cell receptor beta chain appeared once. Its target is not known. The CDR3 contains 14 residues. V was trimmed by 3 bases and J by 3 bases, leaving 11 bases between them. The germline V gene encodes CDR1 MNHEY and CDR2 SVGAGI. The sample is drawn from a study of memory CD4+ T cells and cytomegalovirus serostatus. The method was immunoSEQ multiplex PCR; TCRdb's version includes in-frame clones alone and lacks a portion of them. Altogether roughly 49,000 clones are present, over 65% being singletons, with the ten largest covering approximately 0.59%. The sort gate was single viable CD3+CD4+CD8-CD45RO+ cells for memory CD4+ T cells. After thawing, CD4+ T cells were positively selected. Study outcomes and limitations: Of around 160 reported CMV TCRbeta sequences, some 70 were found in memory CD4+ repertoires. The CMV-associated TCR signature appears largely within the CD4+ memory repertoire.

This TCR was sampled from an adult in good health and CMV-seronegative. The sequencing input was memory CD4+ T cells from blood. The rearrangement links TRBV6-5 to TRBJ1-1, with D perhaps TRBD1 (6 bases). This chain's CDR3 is CASSYADRYTEAFF. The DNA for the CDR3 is TGTGCCAGCAGTTATGCCGACAGGTACACTGAAGCTTTCTTT.